This T cell receptor beta chain was retrieved from a study of metastatic and nonmetastatic thyroid tumors. Study details: Repertoires were compared across blood and tumor or nodule tissue from malignant and benign thyroid patients.

The germline V gene has CDR1 MNHEY and CDR2 SVGEGT. This CDR3 contains 18 residues. V lost 4 bases and J 4 bases, leaving 24 bases between the germline ends. All patients were untreated before thyroid surgery. TCRdb reprocessed the PCR reads using MiXCR. The sample comprises about 28,000 clones, roughly 15% of which are singletons, and around 5% rests with the top ten. This rearrangement joins TRBV6-2 or TRBV6-3 to TRBJ2-3, with D hard to call. What was sequenced was blood. The TCR was taken from a female donor with papillary thyroid cancer or a benign thyroid nodule (not recorded which). Some clones in this sample may be carry-over from other donors' samples. The CDR3 loop is CASSFSGGLGVSADTQYF. Written as DNA, the CDR3 is TGTGCCAGCAGTTTCTCTGGCGGATTAGGCGTGAGTGCAGATACGCAGTATTTT.